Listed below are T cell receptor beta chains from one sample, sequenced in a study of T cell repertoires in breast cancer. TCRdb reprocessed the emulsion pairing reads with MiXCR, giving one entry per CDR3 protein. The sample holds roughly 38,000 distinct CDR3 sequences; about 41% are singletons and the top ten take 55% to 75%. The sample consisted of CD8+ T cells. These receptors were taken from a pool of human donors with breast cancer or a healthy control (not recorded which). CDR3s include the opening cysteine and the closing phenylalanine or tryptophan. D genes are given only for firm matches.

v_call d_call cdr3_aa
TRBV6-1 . CASSVERGGQFF
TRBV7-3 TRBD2 CASSKGTSGRYNEQFF
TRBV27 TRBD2 CASRLLAGGADTQYF
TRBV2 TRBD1 CASSQGTGDHYGYTF
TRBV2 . CAGRFGTHNEQFF
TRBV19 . CASSIDSSQPQHF
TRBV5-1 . CASSREGNTEAFF
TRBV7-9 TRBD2 CAGSWRGGGGPDTQYF
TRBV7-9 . CASSLGAGSYGYIF
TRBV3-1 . CASSIQEKLFF
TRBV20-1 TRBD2 CGASRSSGSNEQYF
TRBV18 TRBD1 CASSPPTGVEQYF
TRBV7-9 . CASSRLGTSPGQETQYF
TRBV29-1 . CSVGGGQRNEQFF
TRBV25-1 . CASSEGGPPGELFF
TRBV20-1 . CSAREGWVDQPQHF
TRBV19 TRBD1 CASSSPDRGSAEAFF